This TCR beta chain originates from a study of CD8+CD57+ T cells in acquired aplastic anemia. Whole-study context: Across the sorted CD4+ and CD8+ cells, DNA amounts averaged roughly 3.5 ug. Findings and caveats of the study: Common to patients and controls were around 30 CD8+ CDR3 sequences.

The CDR3 sequence is 13 residues long. Germline assignment: CDR1 ENHRY and CDR2 SYGVKD. V lost 6 bases to trimming and J lost 0 bases, with 8 bases between them. To note about this clonotype: The target antigen is unknown.

Investigators profiled TCR beta VDJ and CDR3 from genomic DNA template. TCRdb called the reads again in MiXCR, with one record for every CDR3 protein. Of a few hundred thousand distinct CDR3 sequences listed, 30% to 40% are singletons. This TCR was recovered from a human donor in good health, serving as a control. Material for sequencing was sorted CD4+, CD8+, or CD8+CD57+ T cells (not recorded which) from PBMCs. This rearrangement joins TRBV10-3 to TRBJ2-5; D is unresolved. CDR3 protein: CAIRAQDQETQYF. CDR3 in DNA: TGTGCCATCAGGGCCCAGGACCAAGAGACCCAGTACTTC.